A single sample is the source of the 29 T cell receptor beta chains below, sequenced in a study of T cells in Graves' hyperthyroidism and ophthalmopathy (dated by TCRdb to between 2018 and 2020). To prepare the library, multiplex PCR was applied. TCRdb shows the sequencer as Illumina HiSeq 2000. The TCR beta CDR3 regions were amplified from RNA transcripts. The first round of RT-PCR for the TCR CDR3 was performed with the HTBI primer set and the Qiagen OneStep RT-PCR kit. TCRdb reprocessing: public reads trimmed at Q25 with fastp, clones called with MiXCR, in-frame beta chains kept. One record per CDR3 amino acid sequence lists the most common genes and DNA. The sample profile shows 200,000 to 300,000 distinct CDR3 sequences; roughly 15% of them were found once. The ten largest clones represent less than 35% of the sample. The material sequenced was blood. The receptor set was obtained from a young woman with Graves' ophthalmopathy.

This sequence joins TRBV6-5 and TRBJ1-2; D ambiguous. Germline V gene sequence: CDR1 MNHEY, CDR2 SVGAGI. V was clipped by 0 bases and J by 10 bases, with 9 bases between them. The CDR3 runs 12 residues. Written as DNA, the CDR3 is TGTGCCAGCAGTTACTCTAGGACCGCCTACACCTTC. This sequence encodes CASSYSRTAYTF.

This clonotype was observed many times. CDR3 in amino acids: CASSFSRIYEQYF. CDR3 in DNA: TGTGCCAGCAGTTTTAGCAGGATCTACGAGCAGTACTTC. The chain has TRBV12-3 or TRBV12-4 and TRBJ2-7; D is ambiguous. Trimming stripped 3 bases from V and 3 bases from J, with 9 bases between. The CDR3 has 13 amino acids.

The chain employs TRBV10-3 and TRBJ1-2; 7 positions agree with TRBD1. The CDR3 is 14 amino acids. Germline assignment: CDR1 ENHRY and CDR2 SYGVKD. With 3 bases clipped from V and 4 bases from J, the junction kept 5 bases outside the gene matches. The CDR3 DNA reads TGTGCCATCAGTGAAAGGGGGCCTGGCTATGGCTACACCTTC. It is translated as CAISERGPGYGYTF.

This clonotype was seen ten or more times. V is TRBV27 and J is TRBJ1-2; TRBD1 matches at 8 bases. The CDR3 covers 14 residues. Trimming at V came to 3 bases and at J to 2 bases, leaving 2 bases not matched to a gene. Germline-derived CDR1 and CDR2 are MNHEY and SMNVEV (reference sequence). CDR3 region: CASSLTGVNYGYTF. In DNA form, the CDR3 reads TGTGCCAGCAGTTTGACAGGGGTAAACTATGGCTACACCTTC.

Ten or more counts support this clonotype. This chain connects TRBV2 to TRBJ2-1; 8 positions agree with TRBD2. CDR1 is SNHLY and CDR2 is FYNNEI in the germline V gene. V was pared by 3 bases and J by 9 bases, with 10 bases of the junction left unmatched. The length of the CDR3 is 15 residues. In nucleotides, the CDR3 is TGTGCCAGCAGTGACCCCGACCCGGGGGGGAGTGAGCAGTTCTTC. Amino acids: CASSDPDPGGSEQFF.

This clonotype has at least ten counts. V gene TRBV5-1 combines with J gene TRBJ2-5; TRBD1 matches at 7 bases. The length of the CDR3 is 13 residues. The germline V gene encodes CDR1 SGHRS and CDR2 YFSETQ. V lost 1 base to trimming and J lost 9 bases; unmatched junction nucleotides: 6. CDR3 in DNA: TGCGCCAGCAGCTTGACAGGGGAAGGTGCCCAGTACTTC. This gives the protein CASSLTGEGAQYF. Combining the CDR3 with reference TRBV5-1 and TRBJ2-5 gives the whole variable domain KAGVTQTPRYLIKTRGQQVTLSCSPISGHRSVSWYQQTPGQGLQFLFEYFSETQRNKGNFPGRFSGRQFSNSRSEMNVSTLELGDSALYLCASSLTGEGAQYFGPGTRLLVL.

This clonotype showed up many times. The J gene is TRBJ2-7, the V gene TRBV20-1, with TRBD2 identical over 9 bases. From germline, CDR1 is DFQATT and CDR2 SNEGSKA (reference sequence). CDR3 length: 14 residues. J lost 0 bases, V lost 5 bases, and 5 bases had no gene match. The CDR3 loop is CSAEIAGVSYEQYF. The CDR3 nucleotides are TGCAGTGCTGAAATAGCGGGAGTCTCCTACGAGCAGTACTTC.

In this sample, this clonotype turned up many times. The CDR3 is CASSQGLEATNEKLFF. CDR3 nucleotide sequence: TGTGCCAGCAGCCAAGGCTTGGAGGCAACTAATGAAAAACTGTTTTTT. The chain uses TRBV3-1 and TRBJ1-4; no clear D. The CDR3 covers 16 residues. Looked up from germline, CDR1 is LGHDT and CDR2 is YNNKEL (reference sequence). Trimming pared 1 base from V and 0 bases from J, leaving 9 bases between. Looking up the rest from reference TRBV3-1 and TRBJ1-4 gives the full variable domain: DTAVSQTPKYLVTQMGNDKSIKCEQNLGHDTMYWYKQDSKKFLKIMFSYNNKELIINETVPNRFSPKSPDKAHLNLHINSLELGDSAVYFCASSQGLEATNEKLFFGSGTQLSVL.

This clonotype was recorded at least ten times. V usage is TRBV7-2 and J usage is TRBJ2-3, with 7 bases identical to TRBD1. Per germline, CDR1 SGHTA and CDR2 FQGNSA. Losses at the gene ends were 2 bases for V and 3 bases for J; bases not matched to a gene: 11. CDR3 length: 17 residues. CDR3 region: CASSLSSRQGRTDTQYF. Here the CDR3 DNA reads TGTGCCAGCAGCTTAAGTTCCAGACAGGGCAGGACAGATACGCAGTATTTT.

This clonotype was counted ten times or more. The chain carries TRBV2 and TRBJ2-7; the D is unclear. The V gene lost 1 base and the J gene lost 9 bases, with 4 bases spanning the gap. CDR1 and CDR2 from the germline V gene are SNHLY and FYNNEI. CDR3 length: 10 residues. The CDR3 DNA reads as TGTGCCAGCAGTGAAGTGGGGCAGTACTTC. Its protein product is CASSEVGQYF. Combining the CDR3 with reference TRBV2 and TRBJ2-7 gives the whole variable domain EPEVTQTPSHQVTQMGQEVILRCVPISNHLYFYWYRQILGQKVEFLVSFYNNEISEKSEIFDDQFSVERPDGSNFTLKIRSTKLEDSAMYFCASSEVGQYFGPGTRLTVT.

V is TRBV28 and J is TRBJ2-5, with 12 bases aligning to TRBD2. Germline trimming cut 7 bases from V and 0 bases from J; bases unmatched to any gene: 12. Germline CDR1 is MDHEN and CDR2 is SYDVKM. The CDR3 totals 18 residues. The CDR3 DNA follows: TGTGCCAGCAACCCAACGGTGAGGACTAGCGGGGACCAAGAGACCCAGTACTTC. Residues: CASNPTVRTSGDQETQYF.

This clonotype has at least ten counts. The rearrangement joins TRBV9 to TRBJ2-3; TRBD1 matches at 7 bases. CDR3 length: 15 amino acids. The V gene end was trimmed by 0 bases and the J gene end by 1 base; junction bases not matched to a gene: 2. The germline gives CDR1 SGDLS, CDR2 YYNGEE. CDR3 residues: CASSVEGQRTDTQYF. The CDR3 DNA sequence: TGTGCCAGCAGCGTAGAGGGACAGCGCACAGATACGCAGTATTTT.

This clonotype showed up many times. The chain is built from TRBV30 and TRBJ1-3; D not certain. Trimming left V 0 bases short and J 4 bases short, with 4 bases between. Germline lookup yields CDR1 GTSNPN and CDR2 SVGIG (reference sequence). The CDR3 totals 12 residues. The CDR3 DNA reads TGTGCCTGGAGTGTACAGGGAAACACCATATATTTT. It codes for CAWSVQGNTIYF.

This clonotype showed up many times. V and J are TRBV29-1 and TRBJ1-2; the D gene is possibly TRBD1 (6 bases). The CDR3 has 16 amino acids. The germline CDR1 and CDR2 sequences are SQVTM and ANQGSEA. Trimming removed 0 bases from V and 2 bases from J, with 16 bases in between. The CDR3 DNA reads TGCAGCGTTGAAGATCCTGGAAGAACAGGGAACTATGGCTACACCTTC. As protein: CSVEDPGRTGNYGYTF.

The sample holds many counts of this clonotype. The gene calls are TRBV3-1 and TRBJ2-5; TRBD2 matches at 7 bases. Trimming took 4 bases from V and 0 from J; bases not matched to a gene: 8. The length of the CDR3 is 16 residues. Per germline, CDR1 LGHDT and CDR2 YNNKEL (reference sequence). This CDR3 reads CASSLVSGVYQETQYF. CDR3 nucleotides: TGTGCCAGCAGCCTGGTCAGCGGGGTGTACCAAGAGACCCAGTACTTC.

This clonotype was seen repeatedly, ten times or more. The CDR3 sequence is CASSEQSNTEAFF. For the CDR3, the DNA is TGCGCCAGCAGTGAGCAAAGCAACACTGAAGCTTTCTTT. The J gene is TRBJ1-1, the V gene TRBV10-2; D is unresolved. The CDR3 is made up of 13 amino acids. V lost 2 bases and J 2 bases, leaving 6 bases between the germline ends. CDR1 and CDR2 (germline): WSHSY, SAAADI.

V is TRBV6-1 and J is TRBJ2-1; 10 nucleotides align to TRBD1. V dropped 6 bases and J dropped 13; count of bases not matched to a gene: 9. This CDR3 has 13 residues. CDR1 and CDR2 from the germline V gene are MNHNS and SASEGT. CDR3 in amino acids: CASRRDRGLGQFF. The CDR3, as DNA: TGTGCCAGCAGAAGGGACAGGGGTTTGGGTCAGTTCTTC.

This clonotype was seen ten or more times. The chain's CDR3 is CASSRPEATGANVLTF. The CDR3 DNA follows: TGTGCCAGTAGTAGACCGGAAGCGACTGGGGCCAACGTCCTGACTTTC. The chain carries TRBV19 and TRBJ2-6; D unresolved. From germline, CDR1 is LNHDA and CDR2 SQIVND (reference sequence). This CDR3 spans 16 amino acids. The V and J ends lost 4 bases and 2 bases respectively, with 12 bases between them.

This clonotype was counted ten times or more. The chain carries TRBV20-1 and TRBJ1-2; D remains unclear. The CDR3 sequence is 11 residues long. Germline V gives CDR1 DFQATT, CDR2 SNEGSKA (reference sequence). CDR3 residues: CSANGPGSYTF. The CDR3 DNA is TGCAGCGCCAATGGGCCCGGAAGCTACACCTTC.

V usage is TRBV5-6 and J usage is TRBJ2-2, with D tentatively TRBD1 or TRBD2 (6 bases each). V lost 2 bases, J lost 3 bases, and 23 bases lay in between. The CDR3 is 19 amino acids. Germline V CDR1 and CDR2: SGHDT, YYEEEE. CDR3 nucleotide sequence: TGTGCCAGCAGCTTCCTCCGAAACAGGGACTGGTGGGACACCGGGGAGCTGTTTTTT. As protein: CASSFLRNRDWWDTGELFF.

This clonotype was seen many times. V gene TRBV20-1 combines with J gene TRBJ2-5; D may be TRBD1 or TRBD2 (6 bases each). This CDR3 has 14 residues. Trimming cost V 0 bases and J 5 bases, with 13 bases left between them. The germline V gene encodes CDR1 DFQATT and CDR2 SNEGSKA (reference sequence). CDR3 region: CSAREAGGLETQYF. CDR3 DNA sequence: TGCAGTGCTAGAGAAGCCGGGGGCTTGGAGACCCAGTACTTC.

This clonotype has a count of ten or more. This chain links TRBV7-9 with TRBJ2-5, with D maybe TRBD2 (5 bases). This CDR3 has 19 residues. CDR1 is SEHNR, CDR2 FQNEAQ, per germline (reference sequence). Trimming cost V 0 bases and J 0 bases, with 20 bases left between them. CDR3 loop: CASSLASASRVTHQETQYF. The CDR3 region has the DNA TGTGCCAGCAGCTTAGCGAGCGCTAGCCGGGTGACTCACCAAGAGACCCAGTACTTC.

This clonotype came up a few times. This may come from a read error, since a much larger clone is one base off. The chain recombines TRBV7-3 with TRBJ2-3; weak D call: TRBD1 (5 bases). Trimming shortened V by 6 bases and J by 3 bases, and 13 bases separated the two germline ends. The CDR3 length is 14 residues. The germline gives CDR1 SGHTA, CDR2 FQGTGA. CDR3 nucleotide sequence: TGTGCCAGCAGGGCAGGGATGGGGACAGATACGCAGTATTTT. Its protein is CASRAGMGTDTQYF.

This clonotype was observed many times. V is TRBV5-1 and J is TRBJ1-2, with 10 nucleotides matching TRBD1. V lost 4 bases to trimming and J lost 8 bases; unmatched junction nucleotides: 8. Germline assignment: CDR1 SGHRS and CDR2 YFSETQ. CDR3 length equals 14 residues. Written as DNA, the CDR3 is TGCGCCAGCAGCAGCCAGGACAGGGGGAGCGGCTACACCTTC. Its protein is CASSSQDRGSGYTF.

Only a few counts were recorded for this clonotype. The rearrangement joins TRBV19 to TRBJ1-5; D is perhaps TRBD1 (5 bases). CDR1 LNHDA and CDR2 SQIVND come from the germline V gene (reference sequence). The germline V and J ends were trimmed by 7 bases and 6 bases, with 22 bases remaining between them. CDR3 length: 16 residues. The CDR3 here is CASKRLRDSGSQPQHF. The CDR3 nucleotides are TGTGCCAGTAAGCGGTTGCGGGACTCGGGAAGTCAGCCCCAGCATTTT.

In this sample, this clonotype turned up many times. This sequence joins TRBV12-3 or TRBV12-4 and TRBJ1-2; 7 bases agree with TRBD1. CDR3 size: 14 residues. With 4 bases clipped from V and 4 bases from J, the junction kept 6 bases outside the gene matches. The CDR3 bases are TGTGCCAGCAGTTCCACGACAGGGACCTATGGCTACACCTTC. It translates to CASSSTTGTYGYTF.

This clonotype has just a few counts. The chain recombines TRBV19 with TRBJ2-1, with D perhaps TRBD2 (6 bases). Germline loops: CDR1 LNHDA, CDR2 SQIVND (reference sequence). V lost 9 bases to trimming and J lost 4 bases, with 19 bases between them. This CDR3 has 15 residues. CDR3 bases: TGTGCCAGCCAAGGGAGTAGCGGAGTGTACAATGAGCAGTTCTTC. Protein: CASQGSSGVYNEQFF. Complete variable domain (other parts from reference TRBV19 and TRBJ2-1): DGGITQSPKYLFRKEGQNVTLSCEQNLNHDAMYWYRQDPGQGLRLIYYSQIVNDFQKGDIAEGYSVSREKKESFPLTVTSAQKNPTAFYLCASQGSSGVYNEQFFGPGTRLTVL.

This clonotype was observed at least ten times. V and J are TRBV5-1 and TRBJ2-3, with D possibly being TRBD1 (6 bases). Trimming stripped 7 bases from V and 0 bases from J, with 12 bases between. Germline loops: CDR1 SGHRS, CDR2 YFSETQ. CDR3 length equals 14 residues. Here the CDR3 reads CASHGTLSTDTQYF. CDR3 DNA sequence: TGCGCCAGCCACGGGACACTTAGCACAGATACGCAGTATTTT.

Many counts were recorded for this clonotype. The chain has TRBV28 and TRBJ1-1; TRBD1 is a possible D gene (5 bases). Trimming removed 1 base from V and 6 bases from J, with 9 bases in between. Germline CDR1 reads MDHEN; CDR2 reads SYDVKM. This CDR3 has 13 amino acids. CDR3 nucleotide sequence: TGTGCCAGCAGTTTATCTGACAGTGCTGAAGCTTTCTTT. Its translation: CASSLSDSAEAFF.